These 2 T cell receptor beta chains were all obtained from the same sample, sequenced in a study of T cell responses to AZD1222 COVID-19 vaccine. The protocol was immunoSEQ multiplex PCR, while the TCRdb copy is restricted to in-frame clones and leaves out a portion. There are 84,000 or so clones in the sample; roughly 89% occur only once, and 5.2% lies in the top ten. The specimen comprised peripheral blood, sampled on day 0 of MenACWY control vaccination. The receptors here all came from an adult in good health.

The V and J genes are TRBV19 and TRBJ2-1; TRBD2 matches at 9 bases. The germline V gene has CDR1 LNHDA and CDR2 SQIVND (reference sequence). CDR3 length equals 19 residues. Trimming took 2 bases from V and 8 from J; bases not matched to a gene: 19. The CDR3 region is CASSIRDSWREGQGDEQFF. The CDR3 DNA follows: TGTGCCAGTAGTATAAGGGACAGCTGGCGGGAGGGCCAGGGGGATGAGCAGTTCTTC.

The CDR3 spells CASSSTGSRGYTF. Here the CDR3 DNA reads TGCGCCAGCAGCTCCACAGGGTCGAGGGGCTACACCTTC. The chain uses TRBV5-1 and TRBJ1-2, with a weak D call TRBD1 (6 bases). V was shortened by 3 bases and J by 8 bases, with 14 bases between the two germline ends. This CDR3 spans 13 amino acids. Germline V gives CDR1 SGHRS, CDR2 YFSETQ.